Sequencing of this T cell receptor beta chain was carried out in a study of brain T cells in children with intractable seizures. The V gene end was trimmed by 4 bases and the J gene end by 5 bases; junction bases not matched to a gene: 9. CDR1 SGHRS and CDR2 YFSETQ come from the germline V gene. The CDR3 is 15 amino acids. This table comes from immunoSEQ multiplex PCR, and its TCRdb copy is limited to in-frame clones, with some not included. The sample holds around 20,000 clones; approximately 94% are singletons and the top ten take roughly 6.5%. This sequence was found in a boy between 10 and 17 years old with focal cortical dysplasia and intractable seizures. V gene TRBV5-1 combines with J gene TRBJ2-3, with 8 nucleotides matching TRBD1. The source material was peripheral blood, sampled at surgery. CDR3 loop: CASSIGQGGRDTQYF. The CDR3 region has the DNA TGCGCCAGCAGCATCGGACAGGGTGGGAGAGATACGCAGTATTTT.